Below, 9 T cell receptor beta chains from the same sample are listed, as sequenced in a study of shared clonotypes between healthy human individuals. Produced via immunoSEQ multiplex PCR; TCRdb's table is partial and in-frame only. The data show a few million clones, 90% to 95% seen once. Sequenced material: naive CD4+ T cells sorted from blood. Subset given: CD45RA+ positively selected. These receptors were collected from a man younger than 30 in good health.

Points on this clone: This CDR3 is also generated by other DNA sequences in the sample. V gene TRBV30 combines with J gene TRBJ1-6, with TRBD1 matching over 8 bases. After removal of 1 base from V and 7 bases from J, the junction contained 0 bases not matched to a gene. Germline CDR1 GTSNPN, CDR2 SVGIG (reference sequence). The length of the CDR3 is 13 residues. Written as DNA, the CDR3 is TGTGCCTGGAGTGGACAGGGGAATTCACCCCTCCACTTT. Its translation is CAWSGQGNSPLHF.

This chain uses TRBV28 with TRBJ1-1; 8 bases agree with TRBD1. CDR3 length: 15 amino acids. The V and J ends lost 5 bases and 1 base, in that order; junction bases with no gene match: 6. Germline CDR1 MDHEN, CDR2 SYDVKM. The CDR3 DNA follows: TGTGCCAGCAGTCCCCACAGGGGGGGGAACACTGAAGCTTTCTTT. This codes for CASSPHRGGNTEAFF.

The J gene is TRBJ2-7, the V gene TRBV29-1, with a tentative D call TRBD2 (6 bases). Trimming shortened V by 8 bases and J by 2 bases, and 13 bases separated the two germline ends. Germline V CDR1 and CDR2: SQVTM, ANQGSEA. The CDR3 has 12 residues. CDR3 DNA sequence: TGCAGCACCGCGACTAGTCCCTACGAGCAGTACTTC. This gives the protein CSTATSPYEQYF.

The CDR3 region is CASSSGGRSEKLFF. CDR3 in DNA: TGTGCCAGCAGCTCAGGGGGAAGGAGTGAAAAACTGTTTTTT. The chain has TRBV5-8 and TRBJ1-4; 7 bases agree with TRBD1. This CDR3 contains 14 residues. V lost 3 bases, J lost 7 bases, and 6 bases stayed unmatched. Germline V gene lookup returns CDR1 SGHTS and CDR2 YDEGEE.

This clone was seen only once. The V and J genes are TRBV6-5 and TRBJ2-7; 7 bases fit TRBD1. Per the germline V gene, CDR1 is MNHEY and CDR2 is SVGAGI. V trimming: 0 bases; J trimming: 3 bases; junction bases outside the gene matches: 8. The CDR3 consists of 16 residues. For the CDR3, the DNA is TGTGCCAGCAGTTACTCGTCCGGGACAGCGAACTACGAGCAGTACTTC. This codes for CASSYSSGTANYEQYF.

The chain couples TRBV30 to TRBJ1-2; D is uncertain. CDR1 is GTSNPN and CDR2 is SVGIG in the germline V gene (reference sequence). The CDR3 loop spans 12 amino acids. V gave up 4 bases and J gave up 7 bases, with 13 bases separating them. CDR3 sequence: CAWTVVSRGYTF. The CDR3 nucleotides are TGTGCCTGGACGGTAGTCTCCCGTGGCTACACCTTC.

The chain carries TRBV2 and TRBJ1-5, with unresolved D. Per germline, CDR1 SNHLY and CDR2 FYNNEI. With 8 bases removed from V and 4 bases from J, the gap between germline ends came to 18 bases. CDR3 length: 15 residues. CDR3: CASCASVFGNQPQHF. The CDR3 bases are TGTGCCAGCTGCGCCAGTGTGTTCGGGAATCAGCCCCAGCATTTT.

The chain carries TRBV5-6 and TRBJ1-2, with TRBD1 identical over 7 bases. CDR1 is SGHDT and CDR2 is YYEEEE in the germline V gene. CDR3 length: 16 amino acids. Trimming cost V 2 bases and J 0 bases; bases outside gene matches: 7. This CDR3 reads CASSLSTGTTNYGYTF. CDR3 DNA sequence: TGTGCCAGCAGCTTATCGACAGGGACCACTAACTATGGCTACACCTTC.

CDR3 DNA sequence: TGTGCCAGCAGCTTAGTAGGCAGGAGTAACACTGAAGCTTTCTTT. Translation: CASSLVGRSNTEAFF. The chain employs TRBV7-2 and TRBJ1-1; D ambiguous. The CDR3 is made up of 15 amino acids. The V end lost 1 base, the J end lost 2 bases, and 11 bases lay between the germline ends. Germline loops: CDR1 SGHTA, CDR2 FQGNSA.